This T cell receptor beta chain was sequenced for a study of shared clonotypes between healthy human individuals. The overall study: The study drew on two women and three men aged 18 to 49 as donors. Three plates were used per donor for CD4 naive, three for CD4 memory, two for CD8 naive and one for CD8 memory. Study-wide findings and caveats: Estimated richness values were generally larger in naive subsets than in memory subsets. The four-donor shared clonotypes exceeded non-shared clonotypes in generation probability, with non-shared ones scoring lower.

V gave up 4 bases and J gave up 4 bases, with 13 bases separating them. This CDR3 comprises 14 residues. Germline loops: CDR1 SNHLY, CDR2 FYNNEI. Worth noting for this clone: What it binds is not known.

The repertoire was sequenced with immunoSEQ multiplex PCR; TCRdb's copy has only in-frame clones and lacks some. The sample consists of roughly 2,300,000 clones, about 90% of them appearing once. The origin of this receptor is a man younger than 35 in good health. Some clones in this sample may be carry-over from other donors' samples. The sequencing input was naive CD4+ T cells from PBMCs. The sample's subset: CD45RA+ positively selected. The V gene is TRBV2, the J gene TRBJ1-2, with D unclear. The CDR3 bases are TGTGCCAGCAGTGGGCGAGGGCAGATCTATGGCTACACCTTC. This encodes CASSGRGQIYGYTF.